This T cell receptor (beta chain) was profiled in a study of shared clonotypes between healthy human individuals. Points from the study as a whole: Larger estimated richness was generally seen in naive subsets than in memory subsets. Relative to clonotypes present in all four donors, those not shared had lower generation probabilities. At large depth, rarefaction still showed sorted-subset sequencing to be incomplete.

Profiling relied on immunoSEQ multiplex PCR, and the TCRdb table lists in-frame clones only, not all of them. The table lists about a million clones, around 74% of them singletons. With regard to this clone: As yet, its antigen is unknown.

The clonotype was recovered from a man aged 18 to 35 in good health. What was sequenced was memory CD4+ T cells sorted from blood. Subset of the sample: CD45RA-negative fraction.

This CDR3 reads CASSRDYYNEQFF. The CDR3 region has the DNA TGTGCCAGCAGCCGGGACTACTACAATGAGCAGTTCTTC. The chain joins TRBV11-3 to TRBJ2-1; 7 positions agree with TRBD2. Germline-derived CDR1 and CDR2 are SGHNT and YENEEA. V was clipped by 5 bases and J by 3 bases; unmatched bases: 1. The CDR3 runs 13 residues.